This T cell receptor (beta chain) was retrieved from a study of identical twins. A remark on this clonotype: Its antigen remains unknown.

CDR1 and CDR2 (germline): MNHEY, SMNVEV (reference sequence). This CDR3 region has 15 residues. V was shortened by 5 bases and J by 7 bases, with 20 bases between the two germline ends. One entry per CDR3 protein results from TCRdb running MiXCR on the 5' RACE reads. Found here are 1.5 million to 2 million distinct CDR3 sequences, about 32% of them singletons; the top ten hold around 0.25%. Whole-study results and caveats: An excess of low generation probability was shown by twin-shared out-of-frame alpha sequences. Monozygotic twins shared more out-of-frame TCR alpha than recombination models predicted. Diverse VJ usage suggested most zero-insertion clonotypes were not invariant T cells.

The clonotype was recovered from a newborn girl in good health. The V and J genes are TRBV27 and TRBJ1-2; D unclear. Sequencing used cord blood. The CDR3 protein is CASSPPGRPDVGYTF. The CDR3 coding sequence is TGTGCCAGCAGTCCCCCCGGCAGGCCTGATGTTGGCTACACCTTC.